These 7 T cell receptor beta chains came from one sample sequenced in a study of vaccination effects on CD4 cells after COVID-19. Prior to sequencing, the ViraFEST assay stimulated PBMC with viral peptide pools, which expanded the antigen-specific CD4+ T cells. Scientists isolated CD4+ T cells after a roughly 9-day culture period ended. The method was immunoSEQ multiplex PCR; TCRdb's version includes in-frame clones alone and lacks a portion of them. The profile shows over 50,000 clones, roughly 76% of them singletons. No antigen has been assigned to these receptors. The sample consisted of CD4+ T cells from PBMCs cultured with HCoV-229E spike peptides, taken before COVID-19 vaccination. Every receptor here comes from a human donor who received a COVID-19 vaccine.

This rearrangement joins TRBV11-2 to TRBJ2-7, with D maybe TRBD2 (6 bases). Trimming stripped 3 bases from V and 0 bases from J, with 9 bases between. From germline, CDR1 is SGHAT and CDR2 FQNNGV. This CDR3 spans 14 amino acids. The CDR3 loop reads CASSLWGDSYEQYV. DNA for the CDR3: TGTGCCAGCAGCTTGTGGGGGGACTCCTACGAGCAGTACGTC.

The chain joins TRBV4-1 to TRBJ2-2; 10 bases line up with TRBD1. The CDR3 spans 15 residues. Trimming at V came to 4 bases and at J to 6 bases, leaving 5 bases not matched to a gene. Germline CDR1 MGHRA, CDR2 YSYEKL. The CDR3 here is CASSRGQGVAGELFF. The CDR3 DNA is TGCGCCAGCAGCCGAGGACAGGGGGTCGCCGGGGAGCTGTTTTTT.

The CDR3 here is CASSFGQGPDTQYF. DNA of the CDR3: TGTGCCAGCAGCTTTGGACAGGGCCCAGATACGCAGTATTTT. V gene TRBV7-9 combines with J gene TRBJ2-3; TRBD1 matches at 8 bases. CDR1 and CDR2 from the germline V gene are SEHNR and FQNEAQ (reference sequence). V was clipped by 3 bases and J by 4 bases; unmatched bases: 3. The CDR3 extends over 14 amino acids.

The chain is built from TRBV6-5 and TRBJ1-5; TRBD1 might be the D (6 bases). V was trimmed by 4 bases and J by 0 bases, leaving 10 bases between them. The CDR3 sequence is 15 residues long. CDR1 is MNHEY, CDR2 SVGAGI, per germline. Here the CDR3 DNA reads TGTGCCAGCAGTTTACAGGGATATAGCAATCAGCCCCAGCATTTT. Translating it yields CASSLQGYSNQPQHF.

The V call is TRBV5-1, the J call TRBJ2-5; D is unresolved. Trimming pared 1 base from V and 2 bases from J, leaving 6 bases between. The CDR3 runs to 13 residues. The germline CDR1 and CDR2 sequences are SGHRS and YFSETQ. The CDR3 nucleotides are TGCGCCAGCAGCTTGACGTCTCAAGAGACCCAGTACTTC. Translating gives CASSLTSQETQYF.

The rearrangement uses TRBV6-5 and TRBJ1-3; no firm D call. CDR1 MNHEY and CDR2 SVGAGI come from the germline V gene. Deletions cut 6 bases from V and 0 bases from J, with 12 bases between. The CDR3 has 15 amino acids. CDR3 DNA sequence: TGTGCCAGCAGGCGAGACATGATCTCTGGAAACACCATATATTTT. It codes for CASRRDMISGNTIYF.

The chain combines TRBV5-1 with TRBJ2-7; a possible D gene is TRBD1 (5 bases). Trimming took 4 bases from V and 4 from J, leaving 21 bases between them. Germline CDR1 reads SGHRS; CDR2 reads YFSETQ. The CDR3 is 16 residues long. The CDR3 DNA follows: TGCGCCAGCAGCCCCGACCTCAAGACAGCTCCTTACGAGCAGTACGTC. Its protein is CASSPDLKTAPYEQYV.